The sequence of this T cell receptor (beta chain) was determined in a study of regulatory T cells in long-lasting Graves disease (dated by TCRdb to 2020 to 2022). Background on the whole study: In the newly diagnosed Graves' disease group, patients had been taking antithyroid drugs for less than 3 months. A total of about 35 samples underwent TCR sequencing, from around 13 patients with persistent Graves' disease and approximately 20 patients with newly diagnosed Graves' disease. Persistent Graves' disease patients were compared with newly diagnosed Graves' disease patients by peripheral blood TCR sequencing and RNA sequencing. The study was conducted in China and was registered as a clinical trial.

Comment on this clonotype: The antigen this receptor binds is unknown. Within one base of it there is no much larger clone, and no base qualities were kept.

The paper as a whole reports these results and caveats: Because the primary lesion, thyroid tissue, could not be accessed, the study looked at peripheral blood alone. Persistent Graves' disease patients showed lower TCR Shannon entropy and fewer highly expanded clones than newly diagnosed patients, suggesting clonal expansion. The authors acknowledged the small sample size as a limitation that may reduce accuracy. Patients with persistent disease shared more public clonotypes (approximately 2,500) than newly diagnosed patients did (966). Sequencing and analysis were restricted to the TCR beta chain. TRBV28, TRBJ1-2 and TRBJ2-5 were preferentially used in persistent disease, while TRBV20-1 and TRBJ2-1 were favored in newly diagnosed disease.

Germline trimming amounts to 9 bases on V and 5 bases on J, with 10 as the count of junction bases outside the gene matches. Inclusive of the bounding cysteine and phenylalanine, the CDR3 is 14 residues long. Only CDR3 DNA is held: 42 bases, read in frame from base 1. The germline V gene (reference sequence) specifies SEHNR as CDR1 and FQNEAQ as CDR2. Taken with the paper, the label for time point translates to: newly diagnosed GD, antithyroid drugs for less than 3 months. For both TCR sequencing and RNA sequencing, RNA was extracted from PBMCs in TRIzol. Graves' disease was diagnosed according to American Thyroid Association guidelines. Recruitment of patients was carried out at an endocrinology department in Xi'an, China. From each patient, approximately 10 milliliters of peripheral blood was collected into an EDTA anticoagulant tube. Ficoll Paque Plus density gradient separation was used to isolate PBMCs, and no further T cell sorting was performed. RNA quality was checked with an Agilent 2100 Bioanalyzer and agarose gel, and concentration with a NanoDrop 2000.

Libraries were prepared through multiplex PCR. Instrument used: Illumina HiSeq 4000. CDR3 regions were amplified by Arm-PCR with iRepertoire HTBI primers to construct TCR beta libraries. PCR products were gel purified before sequencing. The paper's data handling went like this. Gene usage analysis of CDR3 amino acid clonotypes used the approximately 62 TRBV and about 13 TRBJ segments found across samples. COPE and FqMerger were used to merge filtered high-quality paired reads into contigs. Contigs were aligned with BLAST to IMGT TRBV, TRBD and TRBJ reference genes, and CDR3 was defined per IMGT. Clonotypes above 0.1% frequency were classified as highly expanded clones. Shannon entropy served as the measure of repertoire diversity, while the Gini coefficient captured V-J evenness. A clonotype was considered public if more than one individual shared it. TCRdb itself trimmed the public reads at Q25 with fastp, ran MiXCR and retained productive beta chains. When rows share a CDR3 protein, they turn into one entry using the most common DNA and genes. TCRdb's processing, not the authors', yielded these V and J calls. The sample table holds some 340,000 distinct CDR3 sequences, of which 10% to 15% were seen once. Under 20% of the sample rests with the top ten.

These data are also associated with another study on T cells in Graves' hyperthyroidism and ophthalmopathy. Drawing on the second study: A patient counted as having stable Graves' hyperthyroidism if no progression to ophthalmopathy occurred over 18 months of follow-up. The hyperthyroidism patients were between 18 and 65 years old and newly diagnosed, with a disease duration of less than 2 months. Exclusion was applied to patients with uncontrolled infections, other autoimmune diseases, pregnancy or lactation. Diagnoses were based on clinical symptoms, serum thyroxine and TRAb, thyroid ultrasound and orbital computed tomography. A first-round RT-PCR of the TCR CDR3 used the HTBI primer set with the Qiagen OneStep RT-PCR kit. Most expanded thyroid clonotypes (frequency above 0.001) were also detected in blood, suggesting blood repertoires may reflect thyroid immune responses. A model built on a 13 V-J signature distinguished ophthalmopathy from stable hyperthyroidism, reaching 85% to 90% sensitivity and under 84% specificity in cross-validation and 80%/75% in testing. In validation, the model predicted progression to ophthalmopathy with 65% to 71% sensitivity and approximately 78% specificity, a median of 6.5 months before onset. A discovery cohort of about 100 patients, about 40 with Graves' ophthalmopathy and 55 to 65 with stable Graves' hyperthyroidism, was used to find distinguishing TCR V-J signatures. Prospective prediction of ophthalmopathy was tested in an independent validation cohort consisting of under 20 hyperthyroidism patients and more than 15 patients who later progressed to ophthalmopathy. The 100 or so discovery patients were randomly split 7:3 into training and test sets. In about 6 Graves' hyperthyroidism patients, the study also compared T-cell repertoires from thyroid tissue with T-cell repertoires from blood. After sampling, hyperthyroidism patients received methimazole starting at 30 mg daily, and ophthalmopathy patients received high-dose intravenous methylprednisolone. Libraries were constructed in a second round of multiplex PCR, after which size selection and purification were performed. The libraries were sequenced on an Illumina HiSeq2000 using paired-end 100 bp reads. SOAPnuke was used to process the raw data, removing reads that contained adapters or uncalled bases, had a mean Phred below 15, or lacked an exact match to the constant primer or identifier. COPE v1.2.5 was used to merge the high-quality paired reads, and each unique nucleotide sequence was defined as a clonotype. Clonotypes were aligned to IMGT TRBV, TRBD and TRBJ reference segments using MiTCR v1.1. Only V-J combinations with frequency above 0.0001, covering roughly 99% of repertoires, were analysed. A TCS score was defined as the ratio between F50 (clonal expansion) and ExV (chaos), using BLOSUM62-based TCRdist between CDR3 peptides within each V-J. Welch's t-statistics and random forest reduced roughly 500 V-J features to under 15, which were used in a naive Bayes classifier (R e1071). Sample size was not statistically predetermined, and investigators were not blinded to group allocation. TCR Vbeta CDR3 sequencing of fewer than 150 peripheral blood samples (under 45 ophthalmopathy, under 80 hyperthyroidism and roughly 17 progressor patients) is reported in the paper.

The material sequenced was peripheral blood mononuclear cells (PBMCs), taken at new diagnosis, from a patient treated with antithyroid drugs. The sequence came from a woman between 18 and 29 years old with Graves disease. Donor details come from another sample of the same person, matched by shared clones. This sequence uses TRBV7-9 and TRBJ2-1; the central 7 bases match TRBD2. The DNA is TGTGCCAGTTTGTCTCCCGCGGGGGACAATGAGCAGTTCTTC. Its protein is CASLSPAGDNEQFF. Reference TRBV7-9 and TRBJ2-1 proteins supply the regions before and after the CDR3; the full variable domain is: DTGVSQNPRHKITKRGQNVTFRCDPISEHNRLYWYRQTLGQGPEFLTYFQNEAQLEKSRLLSDRFSAERPKGSFSTLEIQRTEQGDSAMYLCASLSPAGDNEQFFGPGTRLTVL.